The next 10 T cell receptor beta chains were all read from a single sample in a study of human T cells and chemical hapten exposure (TCRdb year 2021). Taken with the paper, the label for time point translates to: pre-sensitization, week 0. What the treatment or condition label conveys for this sample: therapeutic diphenylcyclopropenone sensitization with weekly scalp DPC. Library prep was done by RACE. Sequenced on a NextSeq 500. The public sequencing data were trimmed at Q25 with fastp and processed into clonotypes with MiXCR by TCRdb, which kept only in-frame beta chains. Here each entry gathers all rows of one CDR3 protein and keeps the most common genes and DNA. In this sample the table shows around 350,000 distinct CDR3 sequences, 5.5% of which occur a single time. More than 8% of the sample belongs to the ten largest clones. The specimen was whole blood, collected in connection with sensitization to the hapten diphenylcyclopropenone (DPC). The receptors here all came from a woman under 30 with alopecia areata. Some clones in this sample may be carry-over from other donors' samples.

This clonotype has a handful of counts. This rearrangement joins TRBV10-3 to TRBJ1-1; D remains unclear. The CDR3 sequence is 15 residues long. Trimming cost V 0 bases and J 6 bases, with 14 bases left between them. Germline V gene data show CDR1 as ENHRY and CDR2 as SYGVKD. The CDR3 spells CAISESMMGSAEAFF. The CDR3 DNA sequence: TGTGCCATCAGTGAGTCGATGATGGGATCGGCTGAAGCTTTCTTT.

The chain uses TRBV14 and TRBJ1-3, with 7 bases aligning to TRBD1. Germline V lookup: CDR1 SGHDN, CDR2 FVKESK. V shed 1 base, J shed 0 bases, and the junction held 12 bases outside the gene matches. The CDR3 runs to 19 residues. CDR3 sequence (DNA): TGTGCCAGCAGCCAAGCCGGGACAGAATTTTTTAGCTCTGGAAACACCATATATTTT. It encodes CASSQAGTEFFSSGNTIYF.

The rearrangement uses TRBV5-3 and TRBJ2-7; D possibly corresponds to TRBD2 (5 bases). TRBV5-3 is flagged as an ORF with uncertain function. The V and J ends lost 4 bases and 7 bases respectively, with 18 bases between them. This CDR3 spans 14 amino acids. CDR3 coding DNA: TGTGCCAGAAGCCCGGGCCTGCGTTCGGGGGAGCAGTACTTC. It specifies CARSPGLRSGEQYF.

The V gene is TRBV20-1, the J gene TRBJ2-2, with 9 bases aligning to TRBD1. The germline gives CDR1 DFQATT, CDR2 SNEGSKA (reference sequence). This CDR3 spans 17 amino acids. Trimming at V came to 0 bases and at J to 2 bases, leaving 7 bases not matched to a gene. The CDR3 region is CSARDPRQGVNTGELFF. The DNA of the CDR3 is TGCAGTGCTAGAGATCCCCGACAGGGGGTCAACACCGGGGAGCTGTTTTTT.

There are a few counts of this clonotype. The chain combines TRBV5-6 with TRBJ2-1, with TRBD2 identical over 11 bases. The CDR3 covers 15 residues. Germline V gene lookup returns CDR1 SGHDT and CDR2 YYEEEE. V was clipped by 3 bases and J by 9 bases; unmatched bases: 8. CDR3 nucleotide sequence: TGTGCCAGCAGCTCCTCTAGCGGGGGGCCCACTGAGCAGTTCTTC. This translates into CASSSSSGGPTEQFF.

The chain's CDR3 is CASSLVLAGPGELFF. The CDR3 DNA sequence: TGTGCCAGCAGCTTGGTTCTAGCGGGGCCCGGGGAGCTGTTTTTT. This chain connects TRBV5-5 to TRBJ2-2; 9 bases match TRBD2. Trimming cost V 0 bases and J 6 bases; bases outside gene matches: 3. Germline loops: CDR1 SGHKS, CDR2 YYEKEE (reference sequence). There are 15 residues in the CDR3.

This clonotype was picked up many times. The rearrangement joins TRBV5-6 to TRBJ2-3; tentatively, D is TRBD1 (6 bases). CDR1 and CDR2 from the germline V gene are SGHDT and YYEEEE. The CDR3 loop spans 16 amino acids. Trimming stripped 3 bases from V and 2 bases from J, with 16 bases between. CDR3: CASSWRQGRNTDTQYF. The CDR3 region has the DNA TGTGCCAGCAGCTGGCGCCAGGGGCGGAACACAGATACGCAGTATTTT. Variable domain in full (rest from reference TRBV5-6 and TRBJ2-3): DAGVTQSPTHLIKTRGQQVTLRCSPKSGHDTVSWYQQALGQGPQFIFQYYEEEERQRGNFPDRFSGHQFPNYSSELNVNALLLGDSALYLCASSWRQGRNTDTQYFGPGTRLTVL.

This clonotype appeared many times. This chain uses TRBV10-3 with TRBJ1-6, with no clear D. Between the trimmed V and J ends, which lost 10 bases and 5 bases, there was a span of 12 bases. Germline V gene data show CDR1 as ENHRY and CDR2 as SYGVKD. This CDR3 spans 13 amino acids. CDR3 amino acids: CANSPDDNSPLHF. DNA for the CDR3: TGTGCCAATTCTCCGGACGATAATTCACCCCTCCACTTT.

There are many counts of this clonotype. V is TRBV7-9 and J is TRBJ2-4; 7 bases line up with TRBD1. Germline lookup yields CDR1 SEHNR and CDR2 FQNEAQ (reference sequence). V lost 5 bases, J lost 2 bases, and 9 bases stayed unmatched. The CDR3 is 16 amino acids. CDR3 amino acids: CASSHRQGGPKNIQYF. DNA for the CDR3: TGTGCCAGCAGCCATAGACAGGGCGGTCCCAAAAACATTCAGTACTTC.

This clonotype was detected ten times or more. The gene calls are TRBV2 and TRBJ1-1, with D perhaps matching TRBD1 (5 bases). The V gene lost 5 bases and the J gene lost 8 bases, with 18 bases spanning the gap. This CDR3 spans 14 amino acids. In germline, CDR1 is SNHLY, CDR2 FYNNEI. CDR3 amino acids: CASSYGALIPEAFF. CDR3 bases: TGTGCCAGCAGTTACGGGGCCTTGATCCCCGAAGCTTTCTTT. Variable domain in full (rest from reference TRBV2 and TRBJ1-1): EPEVTQTPSHQVTQMGQEVILRCVPISNHLYFYWYRQILGQKVEFLVSFYNNEISEKSEIFDDQFSVERPDGSNFTLKIRSTKLEDSAMYFCASSYGALIPEAFFGQGTRLTVV.